What follows describes a single TCR beta chain. Its antigen is currently unknown. The data derive from a study of cytomegalovirus exposure and HLA in healthy donors. All the people who gave samples were healthy bone marrow donors. Broader study findings: Common viral pathogens seemed to be connected with several of the most significant clusters, according to a later analysis. Only CMV serostatus was available as immune exposure information. A list of 164 TCR beta chains associated with cytomegalovirus was given.

The CDR3 sequence is 14 residues long. CDR1 LNHNV and CDR2 YYDKDF come from the germline V gene (reference sequence). With 0 bases removed from V and 7 bases from J, the gap between germline ends came to 10 bases. The primer mix had 60 Vbeta and 13 Jbeta primers. Libraries were prepared by immunoSEQ multiplex PCR; TCRdb keeps only in-frame clonotypes and omits some of them. The sample shows about 160,000 clones, around four fifths of them seen only once. This chain connects TRBV15 to TRBJ2-1, with D perhaps matching TRBD2 (6 bases). Specimen: PBMCs. The receptor was isolated from a female donor in good health and CMV-seronegative. The CDR3 loop is CATSRDNGRNEQFF. In DNA form, the CDR3 reads TGTGCCACCAGCAGAGATAACGGGAGAAATGAGCAGTTCTTC.